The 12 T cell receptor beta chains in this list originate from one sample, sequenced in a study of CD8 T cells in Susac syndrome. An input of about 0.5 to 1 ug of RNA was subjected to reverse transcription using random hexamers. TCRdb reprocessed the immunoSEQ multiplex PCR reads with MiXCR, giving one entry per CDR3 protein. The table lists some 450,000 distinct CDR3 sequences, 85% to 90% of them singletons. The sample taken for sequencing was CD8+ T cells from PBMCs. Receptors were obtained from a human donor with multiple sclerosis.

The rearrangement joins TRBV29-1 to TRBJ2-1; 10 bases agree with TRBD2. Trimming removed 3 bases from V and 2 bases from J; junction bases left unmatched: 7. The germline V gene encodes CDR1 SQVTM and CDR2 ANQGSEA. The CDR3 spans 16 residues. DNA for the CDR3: TGCAGCGTTGAGGTAGCGGGAGGCAGTACCTACAATGAGCAGTTCTTC. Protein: CSVEVAGGSTYNEQFF.

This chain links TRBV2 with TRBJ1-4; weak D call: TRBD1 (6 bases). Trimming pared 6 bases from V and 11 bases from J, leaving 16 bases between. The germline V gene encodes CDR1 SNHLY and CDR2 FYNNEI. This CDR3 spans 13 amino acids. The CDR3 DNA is TGTGCCAGCAGAGCCGATGGACAGCGTAAACTGTTTTTT. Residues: CASRADGQRKLFF.

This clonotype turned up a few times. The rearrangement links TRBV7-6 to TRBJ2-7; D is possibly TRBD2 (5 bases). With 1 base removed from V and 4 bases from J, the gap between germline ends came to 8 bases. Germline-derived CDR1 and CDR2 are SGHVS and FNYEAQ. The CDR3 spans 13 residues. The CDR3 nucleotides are TGTGCCAGCAGCTTAGAGGCGGGTTACGAGCAGTACTTC. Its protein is CASSLEAGYEQYF. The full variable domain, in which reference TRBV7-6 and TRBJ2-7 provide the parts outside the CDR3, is GAGVSQSPRYKVTKRGQDVALRCDPISGHVSLYWYRQALGQGPEFLTYFNYEAQQDKSGLPNDRFSAERPEGSISTLTIQRTEQRDSAMYRCASSLEAGYEQYFGPGTRLTVT.

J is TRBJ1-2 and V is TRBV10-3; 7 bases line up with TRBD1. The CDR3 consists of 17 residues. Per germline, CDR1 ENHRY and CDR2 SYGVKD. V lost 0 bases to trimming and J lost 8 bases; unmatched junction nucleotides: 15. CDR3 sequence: CAISESLVEGAKHGYTF. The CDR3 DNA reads TGTGCCATCAGTGAGTCGTTAGTGGAGGGGGCGAAGCACGGCTACACCTTC.

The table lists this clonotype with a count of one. The DNA of the CDR3 is TGTGCCTGGAGTATTAACAATGAGCAGTTCTTC. Amino acid sequence: CAWSINNEQFF. This chain joins TRBV30 and TRBJ2-1; D unclear. Germline-derived CDR1 and CDR2 are GTSNPN and SVGIG (reference sequence). There are 11 residues in the CDR3. V was pared by 2 bases and J by 5 bases, with 4 bases between.

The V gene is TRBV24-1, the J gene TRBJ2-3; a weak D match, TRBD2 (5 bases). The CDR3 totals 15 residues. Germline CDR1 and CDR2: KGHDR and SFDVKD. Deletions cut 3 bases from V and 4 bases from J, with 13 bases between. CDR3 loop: CATSDGLILPDTQYF. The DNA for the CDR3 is TGTGCCACCAGTGATGGACTCATTCTTCCAGATACGCAGTATTTT.

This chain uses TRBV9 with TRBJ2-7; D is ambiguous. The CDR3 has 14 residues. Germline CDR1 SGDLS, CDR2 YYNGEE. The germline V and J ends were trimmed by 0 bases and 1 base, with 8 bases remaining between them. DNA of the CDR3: TGTGCCAGCAGCGTAGAGGACGCATCCTACGAGCAGTACTTC. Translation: CASSVEDASYEQYF.

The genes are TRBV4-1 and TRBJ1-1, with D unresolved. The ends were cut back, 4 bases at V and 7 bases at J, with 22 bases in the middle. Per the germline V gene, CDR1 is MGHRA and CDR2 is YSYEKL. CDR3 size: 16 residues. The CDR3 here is CASSPGEVSVDGEAFF. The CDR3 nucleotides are TGCGCCAGCAGCCCGGGCGAGGTCTCAGTAGATGGTGAAGCTTTCTTT.

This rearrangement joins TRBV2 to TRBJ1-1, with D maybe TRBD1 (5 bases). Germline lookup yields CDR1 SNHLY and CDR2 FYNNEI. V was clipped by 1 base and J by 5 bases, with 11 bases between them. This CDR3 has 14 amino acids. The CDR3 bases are TGTGCCAGCAGTGAAGAAGCGGGGGGGACTGAAGCTTTCTTT. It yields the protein CASSEEAGGTEAFF.

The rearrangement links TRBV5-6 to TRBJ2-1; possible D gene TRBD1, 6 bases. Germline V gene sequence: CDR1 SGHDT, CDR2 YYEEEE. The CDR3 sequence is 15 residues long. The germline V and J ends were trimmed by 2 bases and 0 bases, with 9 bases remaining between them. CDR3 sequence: CASSFQGTSYNEQFF. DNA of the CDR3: TGTGCCAGCAGCTTCCAGGGGACCTCCTACAATGAGCAGTTCTTC.

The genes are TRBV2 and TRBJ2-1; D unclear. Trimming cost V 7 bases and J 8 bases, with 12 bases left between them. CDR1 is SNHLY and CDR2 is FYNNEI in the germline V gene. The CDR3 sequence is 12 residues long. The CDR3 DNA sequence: TGTGCCAGCAAGGATGATTCGGATGAGCAGTTCTTC. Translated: CASKDDSDEQFF.

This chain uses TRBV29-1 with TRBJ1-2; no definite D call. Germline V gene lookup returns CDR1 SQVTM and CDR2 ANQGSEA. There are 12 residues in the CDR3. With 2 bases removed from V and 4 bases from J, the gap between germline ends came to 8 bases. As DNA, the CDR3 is TGCAGCGTTGAAATCGGACTCTATGGCTACACCTTC. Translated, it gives CSVEIGLYGYTF.